This T cell receptor beta chain was sequenced for a study of shared clonotypes between healthy human individuals. Study-level findings and limits: Having only a few donors restricted how much genetic and exposure-history diversity was captured.

Details on this clone: What it binds is unknown.

Trimming removed 6 bases at V and 0 bases at J, with 15 bases between. The germline V gene encodes CDR1 GTSNPN and CDR2 SVGIG (reference sequence). This CDR3 spans 15 amino acids. CD8 cells classed as naive were CD45RO-negative and positively selected for CCR7, excluding terminally differentiated effector memory CD45RA+ cells. Caucasian adults residing in Nashville, Tennessee made up all the donors. TCRdb's table, derived via immunoSEQ multiplex PCR, lists solely in-frame clones and lacks some. The sample consists of about 590,000 clones, 95% to 96% of them appearing once. This chain uses TRBV30 with TRBJ2-1, with D maybe TRBD2 (6 bases). The material sequenced was naive CD8+ T cells sorted from blood. The TCR comes from a woman aged 25 to 39 in good health. As DNA, the CDR3 is TGTGCCTGCCCCATCCCGGGGGTCTCCTACAATGAGCAGTTCTTC. It is translated as CACPIPGVSYNEQFF.